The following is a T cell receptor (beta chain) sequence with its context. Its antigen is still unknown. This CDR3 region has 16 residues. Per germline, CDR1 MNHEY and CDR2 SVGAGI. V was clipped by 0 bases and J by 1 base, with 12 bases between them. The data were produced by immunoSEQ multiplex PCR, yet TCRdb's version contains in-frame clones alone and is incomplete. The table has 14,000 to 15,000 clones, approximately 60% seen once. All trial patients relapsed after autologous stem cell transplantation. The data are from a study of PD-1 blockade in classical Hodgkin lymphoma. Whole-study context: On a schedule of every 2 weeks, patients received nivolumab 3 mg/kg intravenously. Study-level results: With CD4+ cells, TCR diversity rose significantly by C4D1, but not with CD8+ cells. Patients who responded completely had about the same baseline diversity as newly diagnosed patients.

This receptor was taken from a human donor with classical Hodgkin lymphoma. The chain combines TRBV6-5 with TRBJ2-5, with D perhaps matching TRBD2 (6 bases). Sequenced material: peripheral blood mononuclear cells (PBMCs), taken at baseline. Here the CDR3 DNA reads TGTGCCAGCAGTTACTCCCGACTAGGGCGCCAAGAGACCCAGTACTTC. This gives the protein CASSYSRLGRQETQYF.